The source of this T cell receptor (beta chain) is a study of CXCR3-negative and CXCR3-positive naive CD8 T cells. Notes on the study in general: Hydrophobicity was higher for TRB CDR3s found in CXCR3-positive naive cells than in CXCR3-negative naive cells. The authors found comparable surface CD5 between naive subsets and inferred TCR strength from TRB CDR3 properties.

TRB cDNA libraries were made by UMI-labeled 5' RACE. One entry per CDR3 protein, without DNA, is what TCRdb gives after re-calling the 5' RACE reads. Its table lists around 63,000 distinct CDR3 sequences. On this clonotype: The target antigen is unknown.

Looked up from germline, CDR1 is DFQATT and CDR2 is SNEGSKA (reference sequence). The CDR3 has 14 residues. This TCR was recovered from a human donor in good health. Some clones in this sample may be carry-over from other donors' samples. This sequence joins TRBV20-1 and TRBJ2-7; absent DNA, TCRdb's TRBD1 call cannot be checked. Material for sequencing was naive CXCR3+ CD8+ T cells from blood. Stated subset: CD45RO-CCR7+CD27+CD95- naive CD8+ T cells expressing CXCR3 (TNR3+). CDR3 sequence reads: CSARDPDRQYEQYF.